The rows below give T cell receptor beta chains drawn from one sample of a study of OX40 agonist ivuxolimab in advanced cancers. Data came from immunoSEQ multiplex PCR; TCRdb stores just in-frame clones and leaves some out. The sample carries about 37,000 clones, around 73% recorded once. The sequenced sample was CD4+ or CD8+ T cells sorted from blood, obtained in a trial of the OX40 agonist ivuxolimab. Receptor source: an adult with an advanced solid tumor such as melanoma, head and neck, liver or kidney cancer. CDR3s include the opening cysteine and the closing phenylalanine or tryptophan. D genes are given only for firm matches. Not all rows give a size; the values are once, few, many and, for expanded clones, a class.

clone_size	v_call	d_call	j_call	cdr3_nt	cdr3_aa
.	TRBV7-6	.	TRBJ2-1	TGTGCCAGCAGCTTCGCAGGAGCGAGTGAGCAGTTCTTC	CASSFAGASEQFF
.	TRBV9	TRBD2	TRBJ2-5	TGTGCCAGCAGCGGGGGACTAGCGTTTCGATCGGAGCAGTACTTC	CASSGGLAFRSEQYF
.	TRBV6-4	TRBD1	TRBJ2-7	TGTGCCAGCGCGGACAGGTTGGGGGAGCAGTACTTC	CASADRLGEQYF
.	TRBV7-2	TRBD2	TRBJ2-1	TGTGCCAGCAACCGGAACAGCGGGAGCTCCTACAATGAGCAGTTCTTC	CASNRNSGSSYNEQFF
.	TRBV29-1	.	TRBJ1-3	TGCAGCGTTGATGATAGACAGGAGAGCTCTGGAAACACCATATATTTT	CSVDDRQESSGNTIYF
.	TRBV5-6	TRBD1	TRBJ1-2	TGTGCCAGCAGCTTGGGGTTTGGGGACAGGGTCAATGGCTACACCTTC	CASSLGFGDRVNGYTF
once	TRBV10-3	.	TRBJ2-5	TGTGCCATCAGTGAAGGGGGGGGTAGACAAGAGACCCAGTACTTC	CAISEGGGRQETQYF
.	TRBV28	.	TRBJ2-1	TGTGCCAGCAGTTTAAGGTACAATGAGCAGTTCTTC	CASSLRYNEQFF
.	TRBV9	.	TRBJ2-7	TGTGCCAGCAGCTTACGGGACACTGGATCCTACGAGCAGTACTTC	CASSLRDTGSYEQYF
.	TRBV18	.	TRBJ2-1	TGTGCCAGCTCACCGCGGGGATCAAGGTCCTACAATGAGCAGTTCTTC	CASSPRGSRSYNEQFF
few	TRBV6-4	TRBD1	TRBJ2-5	TGTGCCATCAGTGCCGGGACAGGTCAGTGGGAGACCCAGTACTTC	CAISAGTGQWETQYF
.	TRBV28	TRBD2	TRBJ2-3	TGTGCCAGCAGACGGGGGGGCACAGATACGCAGTATTTT	CASRRGGTDTQYF
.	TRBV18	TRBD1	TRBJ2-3	TGTGCCAGCTCAACGACAGGGTCCACAGATACGCAGTATTTT	CASSTTGSTDTQYF
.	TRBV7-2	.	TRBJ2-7	TGTGCCAGCAGCCCAACGGCGGGTTCGTCCTACGAGCAGTACTTC	CASSPTAGSSYEQYF
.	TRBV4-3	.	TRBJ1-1	TGCGCCAGCAGCCCCGTCGATACGGGGACTGAAGCTTTCTTT	CASSPVDTGTEAFF
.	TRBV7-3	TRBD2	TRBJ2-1	TGTGCCAGCAGCCCATCCGGGACTAGCGGGAACAATGAGCAGTTCTTC	CASSPSGTSGNNEQFF
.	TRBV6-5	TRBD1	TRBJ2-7	TGTGCCAGCAGTTACGGACAGGGGGCCTACGAGCAGTACTTC	CASSYGQGAYEQYF
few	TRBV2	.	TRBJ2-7	TGTGCCACACAGGGGACTAGCTACGAGCAGTACTTC	CATQGTSYEQYF
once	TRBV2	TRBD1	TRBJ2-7	TGTGCCAGCAGCCGGGACAGGTGGGGGCAAAATCCCGACTACGAGCAGTACTTC	CASSRDRWGQNPDYEQYF
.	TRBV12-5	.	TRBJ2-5	TGTGCTAGTGGTTTGGGGAATTACAGGGAACAAGAGACCCAGTACTTC	CASGLGNYREQETQYF
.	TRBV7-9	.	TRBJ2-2	TGTGCCAGCAGCTTAAACCTCGGGGAGCTGTTTTTT	CASSLNLGELFF
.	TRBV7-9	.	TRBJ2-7	TGTGCCAGCAGCTTAGGCGGAGGGGCGGCCTACGAGCAGTACTTC	CASSLGGGAAYEQYF
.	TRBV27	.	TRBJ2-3	TGTGCCAGCAGTTTATACGGGTTTGGAGATACGCAGTATTTT	CASSLYGFGDTQYF
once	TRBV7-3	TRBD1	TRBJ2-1	TGTGCCAGCGCAACGGGACAGGGTGGGGATGAGCAGTTCTTC	CASATGQGGDEQFF
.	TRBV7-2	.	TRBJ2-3	TGTGCCAGCAGCCCTCGGACAGCATTTAGCACAGATACGCAGTATTTT	CASSPRTAFSTDTQYF
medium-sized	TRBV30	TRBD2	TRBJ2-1	TGTGCCTGGAGTCGACTAGCCTCCTACAATGAGCAGTTCTTC	CAWSRLASYNEQFF
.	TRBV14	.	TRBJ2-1	TGTGCCAGCAGCCCCCCATTGTACAATGAGCAGTTCTTC	CASSPPLYNEQFF
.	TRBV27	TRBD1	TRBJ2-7	TGTGCCAGCAGACCATGGGACAGTAAATCCTACGAGCAGTACTTC	CASRPWDSKSYEQYF
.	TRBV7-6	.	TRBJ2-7	TGTGCCAGCAGCCGTTACAGGAGCTACGAGCAGTACTTC	CASSRYRSYEQYF
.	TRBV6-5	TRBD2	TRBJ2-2	TGTGCCAGCAGTTACTTAGCGGGGTCCACCGGGGAGCTGTTTTTT	CASSYLAGSTGELFF
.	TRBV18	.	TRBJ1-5	TGTGCCAGCTCACCAGCTAGCAATCAGCCCCAGCATTTT	CASSPASNQPQHF
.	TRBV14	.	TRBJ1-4	TGTGCCAGCAGCCATCGGGACCCTGCAACTAATGAAAAACTGTTTTTT	CASSHRDPATNEKLFF
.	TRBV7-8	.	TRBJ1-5	TGTGCCAGCAGCCCCCGGGGAGCAGACAGCTACAATCAGCCCCAGCATTTT	CASSPRGADSYNQPQHF
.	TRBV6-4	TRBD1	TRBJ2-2	TGTGCCAGCAGTGAGGCAGGGGGCGCCGGGGAGCTGTTTTTT	CASSEAGGAGELFF
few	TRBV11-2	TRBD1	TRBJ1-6	TGTGCCAGCAGCTTAGTATTCAGGGGGCATAATTCACCCCTCCACTTT	CASSLVFRGHNSPLHF
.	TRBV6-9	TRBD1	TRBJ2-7	TGTGCCAGCAGTTACGAGACAGGGGGGAACGAGCAGTACTTC	CASSYETGGNEQYF
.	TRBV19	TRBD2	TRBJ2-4	TGTGCCAGTAGTATGGGGATAGCGGGAGGGCCCGCCAAAAACATTCAGTACTTC	CASSMGIAGGPAKNIQYF
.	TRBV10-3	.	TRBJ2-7	TGTGCCATCAGTGAGCGGGGGGCGGGGCCCTACGAGCAGTACTTC	CAISERGAGPYEQYF
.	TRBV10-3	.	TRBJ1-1	TGTGCCATCAGTGGTTTTGGCAGTCTGAACACTGAAGCTTTCTTT	CAISGFGSLNTEAFF
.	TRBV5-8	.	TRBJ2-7	TGTGCCAGCAGCTCTCCGGGGGGCTTCAACGAGCAGTACTTC	CASSSPGGFNEQYF
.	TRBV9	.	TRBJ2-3	TGTGCCAGCAGCGAGCTGGGGGGCGCGGGCACAGATACGCAGTATTTT	CASSELGGAGTDTQYF
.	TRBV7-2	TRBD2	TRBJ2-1	TGTGCCAGCAGCAGACACCCCGGACTAGCGGGAGTGAATGAGCAGTTCTTC	CASSRHPGLAGVNEQFF
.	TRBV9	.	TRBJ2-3	TGTGCCAGCAGCGGAACAGGTAGCACAGATACGCAGTATTTT	CASSGTGSTDTQYF
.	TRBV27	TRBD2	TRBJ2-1	TGTGCCAGCAGACCAAGGCCGGGACTAGCGGGGGACAATGAGCAGTTCTTC	CASRPRPGLAGDNEQFF
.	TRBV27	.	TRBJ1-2	TGTGCCAGCAGTCCTGACCCGGGGAGTTATGGCTACACCTTC	CASSPDPGSYGYTF
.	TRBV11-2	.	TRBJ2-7	TGTGCCAGCAGCTTCGGGGCGGCAGAGACCTACGAGCAGTACTTC	CASSFGAAETYEQYF
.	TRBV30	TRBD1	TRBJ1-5	TGTGCCTGGAGAGACAGGGGGGCAAATCAGCCCCAGCATTTT	CAWRDRGANQPQHF
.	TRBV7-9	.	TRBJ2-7	TGTGCCAGCAGCTTAGTCTCCTACGAGCAGTACTTC	CASSLVSYEQYF
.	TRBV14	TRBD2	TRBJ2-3	TGTGCCCGCAGCCAAGAGCTAGCGGCCACAGATACGCAGTATTTT	CARSQELAATDTQYF
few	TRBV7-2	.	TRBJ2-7	TGTGCCAGCAGCTTAGGAGGGGGGGCCTTGAGCTACGAGCAGTACTTC	CASSLGGGALSYEQYF
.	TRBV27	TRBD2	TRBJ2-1	TGTGCCAGCAGCTTCCCTAGCGGGAGGTTCTCCTACAATGAGCAGTTCTTC	CASSFPSGRFSYNEQFF
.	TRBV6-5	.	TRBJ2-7	TGTGCCAGCAGTTATTCCGGACAGCGACAGTACTTC	CASSYSGQRQYF